This T cell receptor beta chain was observed in a study of blood T cell repertoires in COVID-19. Study at large: Researchers got acute and convalescent COVID-19 samples from the United States, Italy and Spain. From T cells, B-cell-depleted T cells, or PBMCs came the material, which was cDNA or gDNA.

V lost 4 bases and J lost 5; bases outside the gene matches: 5. The CDR3 contains 13 residues. Germline V gene lookup returns CDR1 SGHTA and CDR2 FQGNSA. As originally analysed: The authors estimated nucleated cell counts from reference gene primer amplification. Profiling relied on immunoSEQ multiplex PCR, and the TCRdb table lists in-frame clones only, not all of them. V and J calls and clone size follow that table, whereas D and trimming were derived from the DNA. The data hold 150,000 to 200,000 clones, with 82% observed a single time. The sample comprised peripheral blood. This TCR was sampled from a woman in her 70s with acute or convalescent COVID-19. The chain recombines TRBV7-2 with TRBJ2-7; 7 bases agree with TRBD2. As DNA, the CDR3 is TGTGCCAGCAGCTCAGGACTAGTAAACGAGCAGTACTTC. Its translation is CASSSGLVNEQYF.